This TCR beta chain stems from a study of regulatory T cells. Study-level findings and limits: Skewed V and J usage and few unique V-J pairs marked patient repertoires, most in Tregs. Control CD8+ cells showed a nonsignificant trend toward higher Shannon entropy than patient CD8+ cells.

Amplification used 52 TRBV primers and 13 TRBJ primers. Assay used: immunoSEQ multiplex PCR; TCRdb lists only in-frame clones, some missing. The data contain 1,500 to 2,500 clones, about 66% of them singletons. Patients aged 2 to 39 years had fewer naive T cells. Concerning this clone itself: Its antigen remains unknown.

This TCR derives from a person in their thirties with CD3G deficiency. Sequences were obtained from CD8+ T cells sorted from blood.

The CDR3: CASSLGAGGTYEQYF. The CDR3 DNA follows: TGTGCCAGCAGCTTAGGGGCAGGCGGAACCTACGAGCAGTACTTC. The rearrangement joins TRBV11-2 to TRBJ2-7, with D unclear. Germline CDR1 SGHAT, CDR2 FQNNGV. The CDR3 runs to 15 residues. Trimming stripped 1 base from V and 2 bases from J, with 12 bases between.